This T cell receptor (beta chain) is from a study of blood T cell repertoires in COVID-19. In the study overall: Samples of COVID-19 (acute and convalescent) were obtained from the United States, Italy and Spain. The cDNA or gDNA used as material had been derived from T cells, B-cell-depleted T cells, or PBMCs.

Someone with COVID-19 had been met by exposed participants within 2 weeks before study entry. Per the authors' pipeline: How many nucleated cells were present was estimated from reference gene primer amplification. This table comes from immunoSEQ multiplex PCR, and its TCRdb copy is limited to in-frame clones, with some not included. Clonal size and the V and J genes are those of that table, whereas D and trimming came from the DNA. There are a few hundred thousand clones in the sample; roughly 90% occur only once, and approximately 1% lies in the top ten. CDR1 and CDR2 from the germline V gene are MDHEN and SYDVKM. The CDR3 covers 15 residues. V was trimmed by 6 bases and J by 5 bases, leaving 19 bases between them.

The chain has TRBV28 and TRBJ1-2; tentative D call: TRBD1 (6 bases). The sequenced sample was PBMCs or T cells enriched from blood (not recorded which). This receptor was taken from a young woman who had been exposed to COVID-19. The CDR3, as DNA: TGTGCCAGCAGCTCCGACAGGAGCTTTGGGTATGGCTACACCTTC. Protein product: CASSSDRSFGYGYTF.